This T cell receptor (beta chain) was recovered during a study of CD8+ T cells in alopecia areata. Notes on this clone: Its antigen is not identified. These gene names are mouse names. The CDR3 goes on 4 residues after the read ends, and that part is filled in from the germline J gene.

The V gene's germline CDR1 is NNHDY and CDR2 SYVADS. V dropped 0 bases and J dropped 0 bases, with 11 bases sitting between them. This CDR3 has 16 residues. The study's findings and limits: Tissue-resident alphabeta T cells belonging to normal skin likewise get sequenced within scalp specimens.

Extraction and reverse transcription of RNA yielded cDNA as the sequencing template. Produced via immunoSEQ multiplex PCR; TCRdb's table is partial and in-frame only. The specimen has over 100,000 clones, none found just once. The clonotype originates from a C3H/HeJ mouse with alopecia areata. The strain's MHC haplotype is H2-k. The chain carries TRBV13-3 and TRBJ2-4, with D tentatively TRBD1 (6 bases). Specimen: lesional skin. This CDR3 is CASSDARGNSQNTLYF. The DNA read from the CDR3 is TGTGCCAGCAGTGATGCCAGGGGAAATAGTCAAAAC.